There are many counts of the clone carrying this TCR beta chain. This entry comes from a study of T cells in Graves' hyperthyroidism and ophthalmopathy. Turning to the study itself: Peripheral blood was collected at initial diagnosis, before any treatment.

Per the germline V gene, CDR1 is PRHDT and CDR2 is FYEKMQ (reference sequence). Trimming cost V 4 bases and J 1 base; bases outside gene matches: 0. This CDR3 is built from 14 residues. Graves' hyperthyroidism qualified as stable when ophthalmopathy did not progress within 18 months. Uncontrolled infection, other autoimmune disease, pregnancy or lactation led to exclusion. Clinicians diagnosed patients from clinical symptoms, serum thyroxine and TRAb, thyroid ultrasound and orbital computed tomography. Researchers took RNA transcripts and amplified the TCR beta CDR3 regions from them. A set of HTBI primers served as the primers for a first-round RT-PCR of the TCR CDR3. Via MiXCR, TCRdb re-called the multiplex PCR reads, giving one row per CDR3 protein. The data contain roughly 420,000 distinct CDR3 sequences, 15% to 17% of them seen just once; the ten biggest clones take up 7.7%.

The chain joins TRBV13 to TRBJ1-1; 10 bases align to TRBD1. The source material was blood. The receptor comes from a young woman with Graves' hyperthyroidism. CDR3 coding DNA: TGTGCCAGCAGCTGGGACAGGGGGAACACTGAAGCTTTCTTT. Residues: CASSWDRGNTEAFF.